A single sample gave rise to the 24 T cell receptor beta chains below, sequenced in a study of T cells expressing NK-cell markers. Each CDR3 protein gets one entry in TCRdb, which reprocessed the 5' RACE reads and gives no DNA. The table for this sample gives roughly 430,000 distinct CDR3 sequences. The material sequenced was blood T cells: a sorted CD56 or NKG2C T cell subset, CD4+ or CD8+ T cells, or bulk PBMC T cells (not recorded which). These receptors originate from a woman between 18 and 69 years old in good health.

The chain employs TRBV6-1 and TRBJ1-3; TCRdb designates TRBD1, a call that cannot be tested without DNA. This CDR3 is 17 amino acids long. CDR1 MNHNS and CDR2 SASEGT come from the germline V gene. The chain's CDR3 is CASSAGHLAVSGNTIYF.

V and J are TRBV7-3 and TRBJ2-3; the TRBD1 assignment by TCRdb is unverifiable without DNA. The CDR3 is 15 amino acids. In germline, CDR1 is SGHTA, CDR2 FQGTGA. The CDR3 protein is CASSPGLYTPDTQYF. Based on the CDR3 plus reference TRBV7-3 and TRBJ2-3, the full variable domain is GAGVSQTPSNKVTEKGKYVELRCDPISGHTALYWYRQSLGQGPEFLIYFQGTGAADDSGLPNDRFFAVRPEGSVSTLKIQRTERGDSAVYLCASSPGLYTPDTQYFGPGTRLTVL.

This chain links TRBV7-2 with TRBJ2-1; with no DNA, the TCRdb D assignment of TRBD1 cannot be verified. Germline CDR1 SGHTA, CDR2 FQGNSA. This CDR3 comprises 14 residues. CDR3 region: CASSSRGRFGEQFF.

This sequence joins TRBV6-2 or TRBV6-3 and TRBJ2-2. The germline CDR1 and CDR2 sequences are MNHEY and SVGEGT. CDR3 length: 14 amino acids. The chain's CDR3 is CASSPRDYTGELFF.

CDR3 protein: CATTDRVFNEQFF. The chain uses TRBV24-1 and TRBJ2-1. CDR1 KGHDR and CDR2 SFDVKD come from the germline V gene. The CDR3 consists of 13 residues.

The V gene is TRBV7-9, the J gene TRBJ2-7; TCRdb lists TRBD1, though no DNA is available to test this call. The CDR3 sequence is 15 residues long. From germline, CDR1 is SEHNR and CDR2 FQNEAQ (reference sequence). The CDR3 region is CASSRAGTPSYEQYF.

The CDR3 loop reads CAGSSQGLAPNEQFF. The rearrangement links TRBV28 to TRBJ2-1; no DNA is available, so the TRBD2 call from TCRdb remains unchecked. The CDR3 extends over 15 amino acids. Germline assignment: CDR1 MDHEN and CDR2 SYDVKM.

The chain links TRBV30 to TRBJ2-2; checking the TCRdb D call of TRBD1 is not possible without DNA. The CDR3 sequence is 15 residues long. From germline, CDR1 is GTSNPN and CDR2 SVGIG (reference sequence). CDR3 sequence: CAWAFRGISTGELFF.

V gene TRBV6-2 or TRBV6-3 combines with J gene TRBJ1-1; TCRdb gives TRBD1 as the D gene, but with no DNA this cannot be confirmed. The germline V gene encodes CDR1 MNHEY and CDR2 SVGEGT. CDR3 length equals 16 residues. CDR3 residues: CASSYSSGAGNTEAFF.

The gene calls are TRBV12-3 or TRBV12-4 and TRBJ1-1. This CDR3 spans 12 amino acids. The CDR3 sequence: CASSSGEPEAFF.

V usage is TRBV19 and J usage is TRBJ1-2; TCRdb names TRBD1, which stays unverified in the absence of DNA. This CDR3 is 14 amino acids long. CDR1 is LNHDA and CDR2 is SQIVND in the germline V gene (reference sequence). CDR3 sequence reads: CASSQLGTVHGYTF.

J is TRBJ2-7 and V is TRBV18. CDR1 is KGHSH and CDR2 is LQKENI in the germline V gene. CDR3 length equals 14 residues. The CDR3 loop is CASSDLDSSYEQYF.

The chain combines TRBV11-2 with TRBJ2-2; there is no DNA to check the TCRdb D call of TRBD1. The germline CDR1 and CDR2 sequences are SGHAT and FQNNGV. This CDR3 region has 17 residues. The chain's CDR3 is CASSLDGTGLGSGELFF.

The rearrangement joins TRBV6-1 to TRBJ2-1. Germline CDR1 and CDR2: MNHNS and SASEGT. The CDR3 extends over 14 amino acids. The chain's CDR3 is CASNGGSSYNEQFF.

The chain carries TRBV7-9 and TRBJ1-1; checking the TCRdb D call of TRBD1 is not possible without DNA. Germline V lookup: CDR1 SEHNR, CDR2 FQNEAQ (reference sequence). There are 15 residues in the CDR3. CDR3 sequence reads: CASSSLGGPNTEAFF.

The chain couples TRBV2 to TRBJ2-5; lacking DNA, the TRBD2 call made by TCRdb goes unchecked. The germline V gene encodes CDR1 SNHLY and CDR2 FYNNEI. This CDR3 is built from 13 residues. The CDR3 region is CASDRGGMETQYF.

V usage is TRBV18 and J usage is TRBJ2-3; TCRdb lists TRBD2, though no DNA is available to test this call. There are 18 residues in the CDR3. Per germline, CDR1 KGHSH and CDR2 LQKENI. This CDR3 is CASSPTTSGGARSDTQYF.

The chain has TRBV29-1 and TRBJ2-1; checking the TCRdb D call of TRBD2 is not possible without DNA. The germline CDR1 and CDR2 sequences are SQVTM and ANQGSEA. The length of the CDR3 is 14 residues. The chain's CDR3 is CSVEGWPNYNEQFF.

V and J are TRBV12-3 or TRBV12-4 and TRBJ2-1; TCRdb's D call, TRBD1, is unchecked because there is no DNA. The CDR3 sequence is 15 residues long. CDR3 protein: CASSRTVEFRVEQFF.

V usage is TRBV6-2 or TRBV6-3 and J usage is TRBJ2-5; no DNA is available, so the TRBD1 call from TCRdb remains unchecked. Per germline, CDR1 MNHEY and CDR2 SVGEGT. CDR3 length: 17 residues. This CDR3 reads CASSITINRGQKETQYF.

This rearrangement joins TRBV4-3 to TRBJ1-2; TCRdb gives TRBD1 as the D gene, but with no DNA this cannot be confirmed. The CDR3 totals 14 residues. Germline V CDR1 and CDR2: LGHNA, YSLEER. CDR3 region: CASSPRGGNHGYTF.

V gene TRBV7-8 combines with J gene TRBJ1-6. CDR1 is SGHVS and CDR2 is FQNEAQ in the germline V gene. There are 15 residues in the CDR3. CDR3 sequence reads: CASSLAAGSYSPLHF.

V usage is TRBV28 and J usage is TRBJ2-1; TCRdb's assignment of TRBD2 cannot be checked, as there is no DNA. The CDR3 is made up of 18 amino acids. Germline V gene lookup returns CDR1 MDHEN and CDR2 SYDVKM. CDR3 amino acids: CASSLYGTSGPTYNEQFF.

The genes are TRBV29-1 and TRBJ2-7; TCRdb calls TRBD1, which cannot be checked without DNA. The CDR3 sequence is 14 residues long. Germline assignment: CDR1 SQVTM and CDR2 ANQGSEA. The CDR3 spells CSVTPGTGPYEQYF.